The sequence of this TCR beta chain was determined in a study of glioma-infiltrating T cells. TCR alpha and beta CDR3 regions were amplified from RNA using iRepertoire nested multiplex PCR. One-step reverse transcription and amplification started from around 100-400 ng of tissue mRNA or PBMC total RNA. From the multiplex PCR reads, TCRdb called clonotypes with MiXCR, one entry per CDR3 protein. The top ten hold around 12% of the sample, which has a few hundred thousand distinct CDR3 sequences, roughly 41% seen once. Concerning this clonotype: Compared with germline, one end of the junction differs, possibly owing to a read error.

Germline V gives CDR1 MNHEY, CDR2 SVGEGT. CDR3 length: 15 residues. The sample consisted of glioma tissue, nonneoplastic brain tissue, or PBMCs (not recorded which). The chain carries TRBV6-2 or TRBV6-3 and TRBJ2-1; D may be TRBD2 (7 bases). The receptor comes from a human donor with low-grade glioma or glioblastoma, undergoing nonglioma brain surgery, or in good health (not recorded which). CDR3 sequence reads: CASSPRGAGYNKQFF. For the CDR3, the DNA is TGTGCCAGCAGTCCCCGGGGGGCGGGCTACAATAAGCAGTTCTTC.